A single sample is the source of the 13 T cell receptor beta chains below, sequenced in a study of CD8 T cells in Susac syndrome. Random hexamers were used to reverse transcribe an amount of roughly 0.5 to 1 ug RNA. TCRdb called the immunoSEQ multiplex PCR reads again in MiXCR, with one record for every CDR3 protein. The sample holds about 130,000 distinct CDR3 sequences, approximately 95% seen once. What was sequenced was CD8+ T cells from PBMCs. The receptors stem from a human donor with Susac syndrome.

The V gene is TRBV27, the J gene TRBJ2-1, with D maybe TRBD2 (5 bases). The germline V gene has CDR1 MNHEY and CDR2 SMNVEV (reference sequence). V was cut by 6 bases and J by 13 bases, with 13 bases left in between. The CDR3 loop spans 11 amino acids. The CDR3 loop reads CASRLGGSQFF. CDR3 nucleotide sequence: TGTGCCAGCAGACTCGGAGGATCTCAGTTCTTC.

J is TRBJ2-7 and V is TRBV3-1; 12 bases align to TRBD2. The CDR3 is 19 residues long. Germline CDR1 is LGHDT and CDR2 is YNNKEL (reference sequence). Trimming cost V 4 bases and J 3 bases; bases outside gene matches: 16. The CDR3 spells CASSPEITRTSGILYEQYF. The CDR3 DNA sequence: TGTGCCAGCAGCCCCGAAATTACCCGGACTAGCGGGATCCTCTACGAGCAGTACTTC.

The chain has TRBV12-3 or TRBV12-4 and TRBJ2-5; 7 bases match TRBD2. The CDR3 sequence is 16 residues long. V lost 6 bases to trimming and J lost 5 bases; unmatched junction nucleotides: 15. In nucleotides, the CDR3 is TGTGCCAGCAGCAACGATCCCCCGTGGGGGGGGGAGACCCAGTACTTC. Its translation is CASSNDPPWGGETQYF.

This chain connects TRBV4-1 to TRBJ2-7, with D unresolved. The CDR3 totals 16 residues. Trimming cost V 0 bases and J 0 bases, with 12 bases left between them. The germline gives CDR1 MGHRA, CDR2 YSYEKL. CDR3 DNA sequence: TGCGCCAGCAGCCAAGATGGCGCTCCTAGCTCCTACGAGCAGTACTTC. Protein: CASSQDGAPSSYEQYF.

The chain has TRBV27 and TRBJ1-5; 7 bases agree with TRBD1. After removal of 5 bases from V and 5 bases from J, the junction contained 0 bases not matched to a gene. Germline V gives CDR1 MNHEY, CDR2 SMNVEV (reference sequence). The CDR3 has 12 residues. DNA of the CDR3: TGTGCCAGCAGTACAGGGGATCAGCCCCAGCATTTT. It yields the protein CASSTGDQPQHF.

The V call is TRBV4-1, the J call TRBJ2-7; 7 bases align to TRBD2. V trimming: 2 bases; J trimming: 3 bases; junction bases outside the gene matches: 7. Germline V CDR1 and CDR2: MGHRA, YSYEKL. This CDR3 is built from 15 residues. CDR3 in DNA: TGCGCCAGCAGCCAATCTCTGGGCGGGAGCTACGAGCAGTACTTC. Protein product: CASSQSLGGSYEQYF.

The chain links TRBV19 to TRBJ2-7; D call uncertain. The germline CDR1 and CDR2 sequences are LNHDA and SQIVND (reference sequence). Trimming removed 3 bases from V and 7 bases from J, with 19 bases in between. The CDR3 sequence is 15 residues long. The CDR3 spells CASSMGSSGVEEQYF. Written as DNA, the CDR3 is TGTGCCAGTAGTATGGGCAGTTCGGGCGTAGAAGAGCAGTACTTC. Full variable domain (missing parts from reference TRBV19 and TRBJ2-7): DGGITQSPKYLFRKEGQNVTLSCEQNLNHDAMYWYRQDPGQGLRLIYYSQIVNDFQKGDIAEGYSVSREKKESFPLTVTSAQKNPTAFYLCASSMGSSGVEEQYFGPGTRLTVT.

The chain couples TRBV28 to TRBJ1-2; perhaps TRBD1 as D (5 bases). Germline assignment: CDR1 MDHEN and CDR2 SYDVKM. V gave up 6 bases and J gave up 7 bases, with 15 bases separating them. The CDR3 extends over 13 amino acids. The CDR3 region has the DNA TGTGCCAGCAGCTCCGGGACCACCCGTGGCTACACCTTC. It translates to CASSSGTTRGYTF.

This chain uses TRBV5-1 with TRBJ2-1; D remains ambiguous. Germline V gives CDR1 SGHRS, CDR2 YFSETQ. The CDR3 runs to 13 residues. V was cut by 0 bases and J by 6 bases, with 7 bases left in between. The CDR3 DNA sequence: TGCGCCAGCAGCTTGGACCCGCCCAATGAGCAGTTCTTC. This codes for CASSLDPPNEQFF.

The gene calls are TRBV2 and TRBJ2-7, with TRBD1 as a possible D gene (5 bases). Between the trimmed V and J ends, which lost 8 bases and 0 bases, there was a span of 11 bases. This CDR3 is built from 13 residues. Germline V gives CDR1 SNHLY, CDR2 FYNNEI. This CDR3 reads CASLQVPSYEQYF. The CDR3 DNA reads as TGTGCCAGCTTACAGGTTCCCTCCTACGAGCAGTACTTC.

This chain links TRBV18 with TRBJ2-1; a weak D match, TRBD1 (6 bases). Germline values: CDR1 KGHSH, CDR2 LQKENI. The V end was cut by 3 bases, the J end by 5 bases, with 11 bases between. This CDR3 has 14 amino acids. CDR3 sequence: CASSPTGFHNEQFF. The CDR3 DNA reads as TGTGCCAGCTCACCTACAGGGTTCCACAATGAGCAGTTCTTC.

This clonotype was picked up one time. V is TRBV30 and J is TRBJ1-1; D gene unclear. The CDR3 spans 11 residues. Per germline, CDR1 GTSNPN and CDR2 SVGIG (reference sequence). The CDR3 loop reads CAVSVPPEAFF. The CDR3 nucleotides read TGTGCTGTTAGTGTTCCGCCTGAAGCTTTCTTT.

The chain uses TRBV6-5 and TRBJ2-3, with 7 positions matching TRBD2. CDR3 length: 15 amino acids. Trimming at V came to 2 bases and at J to 1 base, leaving 3 bases not matched to a gene. Germline CDR1 and CDR2: MNHEY and SVGAGI. The chain's CDR3 is CASSYETSGTDTQYF. Here the CDR3 DNA reads TGTGCCAGCAGTTACGAAACTAGCGGCACAGATACGCAGTATTTT.